This T cell receptor (beta chain) was sequenced in a study of T-cell reconstitution after alpha-beta-depleted transplantation in children. Molecular barcoding with unique molecular identifiers was used for the TCRbeta library. TCRdb reanalysed the PCR reads using MiXCR and keeps one entry per CDR3 protein. The data show about 400,000 distinct CDR3 sequences, about an eighth seen once. This CDR3 is 17 amino acids long. The germline CDR1 and CDR2 sequences are SGHAT and FQNNGV. The V segment lost 2 bases and the J segment 4 bases; nucleotides outside the gene matches: 10. Sequences were derived from PBMCs, sampled from the stem cell graft. This sequence originates from a human donor who donated a stem cell graft to a child with Fanconi anemia. The chain employs TRBV11-2 and TRBJ1-1; TRBD1 agrees at 10 bases. This chain's CDR3 is CASSLSRQGAMGTEAFF. The CDR3 nucleotides are TGTGCCAGCAGCTTAAGCCGACAGGGGGCTATGGGCACTGAAGCTTTCTTT.